The clone carrying this T cell receptor beta chain was counted a single time. The sample is drawn from a study of blood T cell repertoires in COVID-19. In the study overall: The samples span acute and convalescent COVID-19 from the United States, Italy and Spain. T cells, B-cell-depleted T cells, or PBMCs provided the cDNA or gDNA that served as material.

There are 15 residues in the CDR3. With 5 bases clipped from V and 6 bases from J, the junction kept 4 bases outside the gene matches. CDR1 and CDR2 from the germline V gene are LNHDA and SQIVND (reference sequence). As handled by the study authors: Counts of nucleated cells, estimated from reference gene primer amplification, were obtained. Clones were sequenced by immunoSEQ multiplex PCR, and TCRdb holds only the in-frame ones, with some missing. V and J calls and clone size are as listed in that table; D and trimming were resolved from the DNA. Here the sample spans more than 120,000 clones, over 85% being singletons.

Sequencing was done on a sample of peripheral blood. The chain uses TRBV19 and TRBJ2-1, with 13 nucleotides matching TRBD2. The TCR comes from a human donor in a cohort sampled during active COVID-19. CDR3 amino acids: CASSLGTSGVNEQFF. The CDR3 DNA is TGTGCCAGTAGTCTCGGGACTAGCGGGGTCAATGAGCAGTTCTTC.